These 10 T cell receptor beta chains came from one sample sequenced in a study of T cell responses to AZD1222 COVID-19 vaccine. Sequenced by immunoSEQ multiplex PCR; TCRdb stores in-frame clones only, minus some. The table includes 110,000 to 150,000 clones, approximately 94% detected once. The specimen comprised peripheral blood, sampled on day 0 of AZD1222 vaccination. Receptor source: an adult in good health.

The table lists this clone with a few counts. The chain links TRBV7-9 to TRBJ1-1; D unresolved. This CDR3 spans 12 amino acids. Germline V gene sequence: CDR1 SEHNR, CDR2 FQNEAQ (reference sequence). Deletions cut 6 bases from V and 6 bases from J, with 11 bases between. DNA of the CDR3: TGTGCCAGCAGAAGGGATGGGGCTGAAGCTTTCTTT. As protein: CASRRDGAEAFF.

The rearrangement links TRBV4-1 to TRBJ1-5, with no clear D. The V end lost 1 base, the J end lost 8 bases, and 12 bases lay between the germline ends. Germline V gene lookup returns CDR1 MGHRA and CDR2 YSYEKL. The CDR3 is made up of 14 amino acids. CDR3 DNA sequence: TGCGCCAGCAGCCAAGGAGGTCCGCCGAAGCCCCAGCATTTT. This codes for CASSQGGPPKPQHF.

The chain recombines TRBV7-3 with TRBJ1-1, with a tentative D call TRBD1 (6 bases). V was shortened by 4 bases and J by 3 bases, with 15 bases between the two germline ends. CDR3 length: 15 residues. CDR1 and CDR2 (germline): SGHTA, FQGTGA. The CDR3, as DNA: TGTGCCAGCAGCTCCCGAGGGGGTAGTGACACTGAAGCTTTCTTT. This encodes CASSSRGGSDTEAFF. The full variable domain, with the rest looked up from reference TRBV7-3 and TRBJ1-1, is GAGVSQTPSNKVTEKGKYVELRCDPISGHTALYWYRQSLGQGPEFLIYFQGTGAADDSGLPNDRFFAVRPEGSVSTLKIQRTERGDSAVYLCASSSRGGSDTEAFFGQGTRLTVV.

This chain connects TRBV2 to TRBJ1-2, with D perhaps TRBD1 (6 bases). CDR3 length equals 15 residues. The germline V and J ends were trimmed by 3 bases and 4 bases, with 15 bases remaining between them. Germline CDR1 SNHLY, CDR2 FYNNEI. In nucleotides, the CDR3 is TGTGCCAGCAGTGATGTCCGGGGGCGAGGCTATGGCTACACCTTC. Protein product: CASSDVRGRGYGYTF.

The chain has TRBV5-1 and TRBJ2-3, with D tentatively TRBD1 (6 bases). The CDR3 contains 17 residues. Germline CDR1 is SGHRS and CDR2 is YFSETQ. V was clipped by 4 bases and J by 2 bases, with 20 bases between them. DNA of the CDR3: TGCGCCAGCAGCCGCGCCACAGGGCCAGCGGTCACAGATACGCAGTATTTT. Residues: CASSRATGPAVTDTQYF. Combining the CDR3 with reference TRBV5-1 and TRBJ2-3 gives the whole variable domain KAGVTQTPRYLIKTRGQQVTLSCSPISGHRSVSWYQQTPGQGLQFLFEYFSETQRNKGNFPGRFSGRQFSNSRSEMNVSTLELGDSALYLCASSRATGPAVTDTQYFGPGTRLTVL.

The rearrangement joins TRBV7-9 to TRBJ1-2, with unresolved D. The V gene lost 5 bases and the J gene lost 8 bases, with 18 bases spanning the gap. CDR1 and CDR2 from the germline V gene are SEHNR and FQNEAQ (reference sequence). The CDR3 totals 14 residues. The CDR3 nucleotides read TGTGCCAGCAGCAACCAGGACGGCTACGGGGGCTACACCTTC. This gives the protein CASSNQDGYGGYTF.

The chain uses TRBV19 and TRBJ2-7; D gene unclear. The CDR3 totals 14 residues. V was cut by 3 bases and J by 2 bases, with 11 bases left in between. CDR1 and CDR2 (germline): LNHDA, SQIVND (reference sequence). The CDR3, as DNA: TGTGCCAGTAGTATGACGGACGCAACCTACGAGCAGTACTTC. Translating it yields CASSMTDATYEQYF.

The chain couples TRBV5-5 to TRBJ1-1; D is ambiguous. With 1 base removed from V and 1 base from J, the gap between germline ends came to 20 bases. The CDR3 is 18 residues long. From germline, CDR1 is SGHKS and CDR2 YYEKEE (reference sequence). The CDR3 coding sequence is TGTGCCAGCAGCTTGCTGGGTATCGGTGGGCAGACGAACACTGAAGCTTTCTTT. Translation gives CASSLLGIGGQTNTEAFF. The whole variable domain, filled in from reference TRBV5-5 and TRBJ1-1, reads DAGVTQSPTHLIKTRGQQVTLRCSPISGHKSVSWYQQVLGQGPQFIFQYYEKEERGRGNFPDRFSARQFPNYSSELNVNALLLGDSALYLCASSLLGIGGQTNTEAFFGQGTRLTVV.

The chain employs TRBV6-5 and TRBJ1-5; D call uncertain. Germline CDR1 and CDR2: MNHEY and SVGAGI. CDR3 size: 13 residues. V was cut by 0 bases and J by 8 bases, with 8 bases left in between. Written as DNA, the CDR3 is TGTGCCAGCAGTTACTCGTATGGTGAGCCCCAGCATTTT. Protein product: CASSYSYGEPQHF.

This chain links TRBV7-9 with TRBJ2-7; D not certain. Per germline, CDR1 SEHNR and CDR2 FQNEAQ (reference sequence). The CDR3 runs to 14 residues. The V gene lost 3 bases and the J gene lost 4 bases, with 13 bases spanning the gap. DNA for the CDR3: TGTGCCAGCAGCTTCCCTGGGGAAACATACGAGCAGTACTTC. It encodes CASSFPGETYEQYF.